These 18 T cell receptor beta chains were sequenced from one sample in a study of T cell repertoires in cytomegalovirus infection. TCRdb processed the reads anew with MiXCR; each CDR3 protein has one entry. The table lists 250,000 to 300,000 distinct CDR3 sequences, 20% to 25% of them singletons. No cognate antigen is known for these TCRs. Sequenced here: cultured PBMCs, sampled from culture after CMV antigen stimulation. These receptors were collected from a human donor in good health (CMV status not recorded). Some clones in this sample may be carry-over from other donors' samples.

V gene TRBV4-3 combines with J gene TRBJ1-3, with D unclear. Trimming took off 5 bases at V and 0 bases at J, with 14 bases between the two ends. The CDR3 spans 16 residues. Germline values: CDR1 LGHNA, CDR2 YSLEER. The chain's CDR3 is CASSFGGPDSGNTIYF. As DNA, the CDR3 is TGCGCCAGCAGCTTTGGCGGCCCGGACTCTGGAAACACCATATATTTT.

This clonotype was recorded at least ten times. The rearrangement joins TRBV7-2 to TRBJ2-3; tentatively, D is TRBD2 (6 bases). The CDR3 covers 13 residues. Between the trimmed V and J ends, which lost 3 bases and 6 bases, there was a span of 10 bases. CDR1 and CDR2 (germline): SGHTA, FQGNSA. The CDR3 DNA sequence: TGTGCCAGCAGCTTTGATGGGGGGGATACGCAGTATTTT. Translated: CASSFDGGDTQYF. Complete variable domain (other parts from reference TRBV7-2 and TRBJ2-3): GAGVSQSPSNKVTEKGKDVELRCDPISGHTALYWYRQSLGQGLEFLIYFQGNSAPDKSGLPSDRFSAERTGGSVSTLTIQRTQQEDSAVYLCASSFDGGDTQYFGPGTRLTVL.

With regard to this clonotype: The missing conserved phenylalanine or tryptophan at the end of this CDR3 makes a read error likely. The CDR3 sequence: CASSQELTALDHNEQFL. The CDR3 nucleotides are TGTGCCAGCAGCCAAGAACTAACAGCGCTTGATCACAATGAGCAGTTCTTA. The V call is TRBV14, the J call TRBJ2-1; D is unresolved. This CDR3 has 17 residues. Per the germline V gene, CDR1 is SGHDN and CDR2 is FVKESK. V was pared by 0 bases and J by 5 bases, with 17 bases between.

This clonotype was picked up a small number of times. The gene calls are TRBV4-3 and TRBJ2-5; no reliable D call. Deletions cut 0 bases from V and 1 base from J, with 9 bases between. CDR1 is LGHNA, CDR2 YSLEER, per germline. The CDR3 length is 15 residues. CDR3 DNA sequence: TGCGCCAGCAGCCAAGATGTTACAGTCCAAGAGACCCAGTACTTC. Translating it yields CASSQDVTVQETQYF.

This clonotype was observed a few times. The rearrangement links TRBV7-9 to TRBJ2-3, with TRBD2 identical over 9 bases. The trim removed 4 bases at V and 1 base at J, leaving 6 bases unmatched. This CDR3 is built from 16 residues. The germline CDR1 and CDR2 sequences are SEHNR and FQNEAQ (reference sequence). The CDR3 DNA reads TGTGCCAGCAGCTCAATAGCGGGAGTGGGCACAGATACGCAGTATTTT. Encoded protein: CASSSIAGVGTDTQYF. Together with reference TRBV7-9 and TRBJ2-3, the CDR3 gives the full variable domain: DTGVSQNPRHKITKRGQNVTFRCDPISEHNRLYWYRQTLGQGPEFLTYFQNEAQLEKSRLLSDRFSAERPKGSFSTLEIQRTEQGDSAMYLCASSSIAGVGTDTQYFGPGTRLTVL.

This CDR3 is CASTRGGQGNIQYF. In nucleotides, the CDR3 is TGTGCCAGCACCCGGGGGGGACAGGGGAACATTCAGTACTTC. The chain couples TRBV2 to TRBJ2-4; 10 bases map to TRBD1. V shed 7 bases, J shed 7 bases, and the junction held 7 bases outside the gene matches. The CDR3 totals 14 residues. From germline, CDR1 is SNHLY and CDR2 FYNNEI.

The chain links TRBV5-1 to TRBJ2-3; D perhaps matches TRBD2 (6 bases). Trimming stripped 1 base from V and 1 base from J, with 13 bases between. This CDR3 contains 16 residues. Germline assignment: CDR1 SGHRS and CDR2 YFSETQ. The DNA for the CDR3 is TGCGCCAGCAGCTTGTCCACGGGAGATGGCACAGATACGCAGTATTTT. It specifies CASSLSTGDGTDTQYF.

The rearrangement links TRBV6-2 or TRBV6-3 to TRBJ2-2; 8 positions match TRBD2. V gave up 7 bases and J gave up 0 bases; unmatched junction bases: 7. Germline CDR1 and CDR2: MNHEY and SVGEGT. This CDR3 has 16 amino acids. The CDR3 nucleotides read TGTGCCAGCATGGGTCCGGGGGGGCCGAACACCGGGGAGCTGTTTTTT. Protein: CASMGPGGPNTGELFF.

The gene calls are TRBV3-1 and TRBJ2-1, with D perhaps matching TRBD1 or TRBD2 (6 bases each). Trimming removed 1 base from V and 4 bases from J, with 17 bases in between. This CDR3 is 17 amino acids long. The V gene's germline CDR1 is LGHDT and CDR2 YNNKEL (reference sequence). This CDR3 is CASSQAFEGGLYNEQFF. DNA of the CDR3: TGTGCCAGCAGCCAAGCCTTCGAGGGGGGTTTATACAATGAGCAGTTCTTC.

V gene TRBV6-5 combines with J gene TRBJ2-7; D possibly uses TRBD1 or TRBD2 (5 bases each). The length of the CDR3 is 13 residues. V lost 4 bases, J lost 3 bases, and 10 bases lay in between. CDR1 MNHEY and CDR2 SVGAGI come from the germline V gene. CDR3 in DNA: TGTGCCAGCAGTTCAGGGACCTTCTACGAGCAGTACTTC. This codes for CASSSGTFYEQYF.

In this sample, this clonotype turned up many times. The chain recombines TRBV27 with TRBJ1-2; 9 bases map to TRBD1. The CDR3 spans 15 residues. Per the germline V gene, CDR1 is MNHEY and CDR2 is SMNVEV (reference sequence). The trim removed 5 bases at V and 8 bases at J, leaving 12 bases unmatched. The CDR3 coding sequence is TGTGCCAGCAGTCCCCCGGGACAGGGTATAGAGGGCTACACCTTC. Its translation is CASSPPGQGIEGYTF.

This chain joins TRBV19 and TRBJ2-2; tentatively, D is TRBD2 (5 bases). This CDR3 has 16 amino acids. Germline V gene sequence: CDR1 LNHDA, CDR2 SQIVND (reference sequence). Trimming removed 1 base at V and 1 base at J, with 10 bases between. CDR3 in DNA: TGTGCCAGTAGTATAGGACTAAGGAGGAACACCGGGGAGCTGTTTTTT. It is translated as CASSIGLRRNTGELFF. The full variable domain, with the rest looked up from reference TRBV19 and TRBJ2-2, is DGGITQSPKYLFRKEGQNVTLSCEQNLNHDAMYWYRQDPGQGLRLIYYSQIVNDFQKGDIAEGYSVSREKKESFPLTVTSAQKNPTAFYLCASSIGLRRNTGELFFGEGSRLTVL.

The chain employs TRBV5-8 and TRBJ2-3; TRBD2 agrees at 13 bases. The CDR3 runs 17 residues. The germline V gene has CDR1 SGHTS and CDR2 YDEGEE. V lost 0 bases to trimming and J lost 1 base; unmatched junction nucleotides: 2. CDR3 protein: CASSLGTSGRGTDTQYF. For the CDR3, the DNA is TGTGCCAGCAGCTTGGGTACTAGCGGGAGGGGCACAGATACGCAGTATTTT.

The chain is built from TRBV2 and TRBJ1-2, with no clear D. The germline gives CDR1 SNHLY, CDR2 FYNNEI. The CDR3 totals 12 residues. The ends were cut back, 9 bases at V and 6 bases at J, with 14 bases in the middle. The CDR3 DNA sequence: TGTGCCAGGTCGCTTGCGGGAGATGGCTACACCTTC. It is translated as CARSLAGDGYTF.

The chain has TRBV12-3 or TRBV12-4 and TRBJ1-2; TRBD1 might be the D (5 bases). The CDR3 spans 15 residues. V lost 7 bases, J lost 7 bases, and 22 bases lay in between. This CDR3 is CASTPRRRDLFGYTF. CDR3 coding DNA: TGTGCCAGCACCCCCCGAAGGAGGGACCTCTTTGGCTACACCTTC.

The sample holds a few counts of this clonotype. The chain joins TRBV11-3 to TRBJ1-1; D is unresolved. V lost 3 bases and J lost 3, with 11 bases in between. This CDR3 is 14 amino acids long. From germline, CDR1 is SGHNT and CDR2 YENEEA. As DNA, the CDR3 is TGTGCCAGCAGCTTGGGCTCCTATGACACTGAAGCTTTCTTT. Encoded protein: CASSLGSYDTEAFF.

This clonotype was recorded a few times. The rearrangement links TRBV11-2 to TRBJ2-5, with no clear D. Deletions cut 1 base from V and 5 bases from J, with 11 bases between. Germline CDR1 is SGHAT and CDR2 is FQNNGV. The CDR3 consists of 14 residues. CDR3 DNA: TGTGCCAGCAGCTTAGTCAACTCAGGCGAGACCCAGTACTTC. It encodes CASSLVNSGETQYF.

This clonotype has just a few counts. V gene TRBV14 combines with J gene TRBJ1-1; D ambiguous. Germline CDR1 and CDR2: SGHDN and FVKESK. The CDR3 totals 13 residues. V lost 4 bases to trimming and J lost 1 base, with 7 bases between them. CDR3 sequence: CASSRKPNTEAFF. The CDR3 bases are TGTGCCAGCAGCCGCAAACCGAACACTGAAGCTTTCTTT.